This TCR beta chain was sequenced in a study of siplizumab effects on memory and regulatory T cells. General study findings and limits: Siplizumab significantly reduced alloreactive sequences traceable to unstimulated CD4+ memory cells. The average Treg-derived proportion among mappable alloreactive CD4+ clones was 65% to 80% with siplizumab versus roughly 30% in controls. The diversity of naive T cells seemed greater than that of memory cells, and their alloresponse contribution seemed major.

The germline CDR1 and CDR2 sequences are SSHAT and FNYEAQ (reference sequence). J lost 6 bases, V lost 3 bases, and 1 base had no gene match. The CDR3 length is 14 residues. In the case of this clone: The antigen remains undetermined.

Per sample, the assay covered approximately 94,000 TCR templates. Only in-frame clones appear in the TCRdb table, and some are missing; sequencing was by immunoSEQ multiplex PCR. The sample lists about 72,000 clones, about 90% occurring once. The origin of this receptor is a human donor in good health. This chain joins TRBV7-7 and TRBJ1-4, with 10 bases lining up with TRBD1. The specimen sequenced was CD8+ T cells sorted from blood. This CDR3 reads CASSFGQGDEKLFF. As DNA, the CDR3 is TGTGCCAGCAGCTTCGGACAGGGGGATGAAAAACTGTTTTTT. The entire variable domain, with the rest obtained from reference TRBV7-7 and TRBJ1-4, is as follows: GAGVSQSPRYKVTKRGQDVTLRCDPISSHATLYWYQQALGQGPEFLTYFNYEAQPDKSGLPSDRFSAERPEGSISTLTIQRTEQRDSAMYRCASSFGQGDEKLFFGSGTQLSVL.